The 22 T cell receptor beta chains below were found in one sample sequenced in a study of beta chain features in type 1 diabetes. Study-level results: There was a moderate but significant shortening of TCRB CDR3s in all four CD4+ subsets of Type 1 diabetes patients.

The antigens for these receptors are not known. What was sequenced were expressed TCRB transcripts, since all of the isolated RNA had been reverse transcribed. Assay: immunoSEQ multiplex PCR; the TCRdb copy retains only in-frame clones and omits some. The repertoire holds around 360,000 clones, with over 9.5% as singletons. Specimen: naive CD4+ T cells from blood. Source of these receptors: a woman between 18 and 29 years old with type 1 diabetes.

In nucleotides, the CDR3 is TGTGCCAGCAGCCTATACGTCGTGGTAGCGGGGGCCCACACAGATACGCAGTATTTT. It codes for CASSLYVVVAGAHTDTQYF. The chain uses TRBV7-8 and TRBJ2-3; 9 bases align to TRBD2. Germline CDR1 SGHVS, CDR2 FQNEAQ. This CDR3 is 19 amino acids long. J gave up 2 bases and V 5 bases, and 17 bases lay outside the gene matches.

The chain has TRBV2 and TRBJ2-5; TRBD2 matches at 9 bases. The CDR3 runs 17 residues. J was trimmed by 4 bases and V by 3 bases; bases with no gene match: 12. Germline CDR1 is SNHLY and CDR2 is FYNNEI. CDR3 loop: CASSESSGSRTRETQYF. CDR3 nucleotide sequence: TGTGCCAGCAGTGAGAGTAGCGGGAGCCGAACGCGAGAGACCCAGTACTTC.

V and J are TRBV5-4 and TRBJ1-5, with D unresolved. CDR1 and CDR2 (germline): SGHNT, YYREEE (reference sequence). This CDR3 has 14 residues. Trimming shortened V by 0 bases and J by 2 bases, and 6 bases separated the two germline ends. CDR3 region: CASSLGTGNQPQHF. DNA of the CDR3: TGTGCCAGCAGCTTGGGAACAGGCAATCAGCCCCAGCATTTT.

J is TRBJ2-1 and V is TRBV5-4; 9 positions match TRBD2. V lost 4 bases to trimming and J lost 5 bases; unmatched junction nucleotides: 7. Germline V gene sequence: CDR1 SGHNT, CDR2 YYREEE (reference sequence). The CDR3 sequence is 15 residues long. The CDR3 sequence: CASSRAGGPHNEQFF. The CDR3 DNA sequence: TGTGCCAGCAGCCGGGCGGGAGGGCCCCACAATGAGCAGTTCTTC.

V and J are TRBV5-1 and TRBJ2-5, with a weak D call TRBD1 (6 bases). V was pared by 1 base and J by 2 bases, with 9 bases between. Germline CDR1 and CDR2: SGHRS and YFSETQ. There are 14 residues in the CDR3. The CDR3 DNA follows: TGCGCCAGCAGCTTGACGACAGGTCAAGAGACCCAGTACTTC. Amino acids: CASSLTTGQETQYF.

This clone has just a few counts. The rearrangement links TRBV30 to TRBJ2-3, with 7 nucleotides matching TRBD2. CDR1 GTSNPN and CDR2 SVGIG come from the germline V gene (reference sequence). The junction had 4 bases not matched to a gene; V was cut back by 0 bases and J by 4 bases. CDR3 size: 14 residues. CDR3 coding DNA: TGTGCCTGGAGTGTGGGAGGGCCTGCAGATACGCAGTATTTT. This encodes CAWSVGGPADTQYF.

This rearrangement joins TRBV4-3 to TRBJ2-1; 11 bases are a match to TRBD2. The CDR3 runs 18 residues. Germline V gives CDR1 LGHNA, CDR2 YSLEER. V lost 2 bases, J lost 8 bases, and 14 bases stayed unmatched. CDR3 bases: TGCGCCAGCAGCCAAAAGGAGCTAGCGGGGGGCCGGGGGTATGAGCAGTTCTTC. Translation gives CASSQKELAGGRGYEQFF.

This chain uses TRBV10-3 with TRBJ2-1, with 7 nucleotides matching TRBD2. Germline CDR1 ENHRY, CDR2 SYGVKD. This CDR3 region has 13 residues. V gave up 8 bases and J gave up 6 bases; unmatched junction bases: 7. The CDR3 region has the DNA TGTGCCATCGGGCGACTAGCCGGCAATGAGCAGTTCTTC. Its protein product is CAIGRLAGNEQFF.

The genes are TRBV6-5 and TRBJ2-7, with a weak D call TRBD1 (6 bases). CDR1 and CDR2 (germline): MNHEY, SVGAGI. The CDR3 sequence is 14 residues long. V dropped 7 bases and J dropped 2 bases, with 15 bases sitting between them. This CDR3 is CASTTPDRPYEQYF. For the CDR3, the DNA is TGTGCCAGCACCACCCCCGACAGGCCCTACGAGCAGTACTTC.

V is TRBV4-1 and J is TRBJ2-3; D might be TRBD2 (5 bases). V lost 4 bases to trimming and J lost 2 bases, with 13 bases between them. The germline V gene encodes CDR1 MGHRA and CDR2 YSYEKL. The CDR3 has 15 amino acids. CDR3 loop: CASSRDGVNTDTQYF. CDR3 DNA sequence: TGCGCCAGCAGCCGAGACGGGGTGAACACAGATACGCAGTATTTT.

The chain recombines TRBV7-2 with TRBJ2-3; D gene uncertain. Germline V gene sequence: CDR1 SGHTA, CDR2 FQGNSA. The CDR3 length is 14 residues. V was clipped by 1 base and J by 4 bases, with 9 bases between them. The CDR3 DNA follows: TGTGCCAGCAGCTTAGTCTTTGGAGCAGATACGCAGTATTTT. Translation gives CASSLVFGADTQYF. Combining the CDR3 with reference TRBV7-2 and TRBJ2-3 gives the whole variable domain GAGVSQSPSNKVTEKGKDVELRCDPISGHTALYWYRQSLGQGLEFLIYFQGNSAPDKSGLPSDRFSAERTGGSVSTLTIQRTQQEDSAVYLCASSLVFGADTQYFGPGTRLTVL.

This clone was observed a few times. The gene calls are TRBV14 and TRBJ2-5, with 11 positions matching TRBD2. The CDR3 sequence is 15 residues long. After removal of 6 bases from V and 0 bases from J, the junction contained 3 bases not matched to a gene. Looked up from germline, CDR1 is SGHDN and CDR2 is FVKESK. The CDR3, as DNA: TGTGCCAGCAGACGGACTAGCGGGTACCAAGAGACCCAGTACTTC. As protein: CASRRTSGYQETQYF.

The CDR3 sequence is CAWTTGEGNQPQHF. The CDR3 DNA is TGTGCCTGGACTACAGGGGAGGGCAATCAGCCCCAGCATTTT. The chain employs TRBV30 and TRBJ1-5; 7 bases line up with TRBD1. Germline CDR1 is GTSNPN and CDR2 is SVGIG (reference sequence). CDR3 size: 14 residues. V lost 4 bases to trimming and J lost 2 bases; unmatched junction nucleotides: 5.

As DNA, the CDR3 is TGTGCCAGCAGCGAGGGTCCGGGGCGGGGCGCCTACAATGAGCAGTTCTTC. It is translated as CASSEGPGRGAYNEQFF. This rearrangement joins TRBV9 to TRBJ2-1, with TRBD2 as a possible D gene (6 bases). Trimming cost V 3 bases and J 2 bases, with 18 bases left between them. The CDR3 loop spans 17 amino acids. Germline values: CDR1 SGDLS, CDR2 YYNGEE.

This clone turned up a few times. This sequence joins TRBV7-2 and TRBJ2-1, with 12 bases lining up with TRBD1. The germline V gene has CDR1 SGHTA and CDR2 FQGNSA. V gave up 3 bases and J gave up 1 base; unmatched junction bases: 4. The CDR3 consists of 17 residues. DNA for the CDR3: TGTGCCAGCAGCTTCTGGGACAGGGGGCCGTCCTACAATGAGCAGTTCTTC. It is translated as CASSFWDRGPSYNEQFF. Supplemented by reference TRBV7-2 and TRBJ2-1, the full variable domain reads GAGVSQSPSNKVTEKGKDVELRCDPISGHTALYWYRQSLGQGLEFLIYFQGNSAPDKSGLPSDRFSAERTGGSVSTLTIQRTQQEDSAVYLCASSFWDRGPSYNEQFFGPGTRLTVL.

V usage is TRBV29-1 and J usage is TRBJ2-1, with TRBD1 matching over 8 bases. With 6 bases clipped from V and 6 bases from J, the junction kept 7 bases outside the gene matches. The CDR3 runs 13 residues. Germline values: CDR1 SQVTM, CDR2 ANQGSEA. CDR3 nucleotides: TGCAGCGTGGGGGACAGGCTTCTCAATGAGCAGTTCTTC. It is translated as CSVGDRLLNEQFF.

The table lists this clone with a few counts. The rearrangement uses TRBV7-2 and TRBJ2-7, with TRBD1 matching 7 bases. Looked up from germline, CDR1 is SGHTA and CDR2 is FQGNSA. CDR3 length: 14 amino acids. V lost 5 bases to trimming and J lost 2 bases; unmatched junction nucleotides: 6. The CDR3: CASSPTGQPYEQYF. The CDR3 nucleotides are TGTGCCAGCAGCCCAACGGGACAGCCCTACGAGCAGTACTTC.

This chain connects TRBV5-1 to TRBJ1-1; 9 positions agree with TRBD1. The junction had 0 bases not matched to a gene; V was cut back by 3 bases and J by 3 bases. CDR3 length: 13 amino acids. CDR1 is SGHRS, CDR2 YFSETQ, per germline. The DNA of the CDR3 is TGCGCCAGCAGCTGGGACAGGGACACTGAAGCTTTCTTT. Encoded protein: CASSWDRDTEAFF.

The V call is TRBV7-2, the J call TRBJ2-7; 9 positions match TRBD2. Per the germline V gene, CDR1 is SGHTA and CDR2 is FQGNSA. This CDR3 has 14 amino acids. The J segment lost 4 bases and the V segment lost 4 bases, leaving 5 bases of the junction unmatched. CDR3 protein: CASSWSGGRYEQYF. As DNA, the CDR3 is TGTGCCAGCAGCTGGAGCGGGGGGCGGTACGAGCAGTACTTC. The whole variable domain, remainder taken from reference TRBV7-2 and TRBJ2-7, is GAGVSQSPSNKVTEKGKDVELRCDPISGHTALYWYRQSLGQGLEFLIYFQGNSAPDKSGLPSDRFSAERTGGSVSTLTIQRTQQEDSAVYLCASSWSGGRYEQYFGPGTRLTVT.

This clone appeared a few times. CDR3 in amino acids: CASRTGTGTEAFF. CDR3 in DNA: TGTGCCAGCAGAACAGGGACGGGCACTGAAGCTTTCTTT. The genes are TRBV28 and TRBJ1-1; perhaps TRBD1 as D (6 bases). V was clipped by 6 bases and J by 4 bases, with 12 bases between them. This CDR3 contains 13 residues. The V gene's germline CDR1 is MDHEN and CDR2 SYDVKM.

The chain carries TRBV7-2 and TRBJ1-5; perhaps TRBD1 as D (6 bases). V lost 2 bases and J 5 bases, leaving 10 bases between the germline ends. The CDR3 totals 14 residues. Germline loops: CDR1 SGHTA, CDR2 FQGNSA. The CDR3 nucleotides read TGTGCCAGCAGCTTAACAGGGCCGCATCAGCCCCAGCATTTT. Its protein is CASSLTGPHQPQHF. Using reference TRBV7-2 and TRBJ1-5 for the parts outside the CDR3, the full variable domain is GAGVSQSPSNKVTEKGKDVELRCDPISGHTALYWYRQSLGQGLEFLIYFQGNSAPDKSGLPSDRFSAERTGGSVSTLTIQRTQQEDSAVYLCASSLTGPHQPQHFGDGTRLSIL.

V and J are TRBV5-6 and TRBJ2-7; D may be TRBD1 (5 bases). Germline values: CDR1 SGHDT, CDR2 YYEEEE. The CDR3 sequence is 13 residues long. Trimming took 4 bases from V and 5 from J, leaving 13 bases between them. The chain's CDR3 is CASSHNRFDEQYF. The CDR3 DNA is TGTGCCAGCAGCCACAACAGGTTCGACGAGCAGTACTTC.